The 23 T cell receptor beta chains given below trace back to one sample, sequenced in a study of T cell responses to AZD1222 COVID-19 vaccine. Some clones are missing from TCRdb's copy, which holds only in-frame ones; the method was immunoSEQ multiplex PCR. The repertoire holds approximately 190,000 clones, with roughly 92% as singletons. This material consisted of peripheral blood, taken on day 0 of AZD1222 vaccination. The receptor source for this set is an adult in good health.

V usage is TRBV20-1 and J usage is TRBJ1-2; TRBD1 matches at 7 bases. The CDR3 sequence is 11 residues long. Germline V lookup: CDR1 DFQATT, CDR2 SNEGSKA (reference sequence). In nucleotides, the CDR3 is TGCACCTCAGACAGGGTCAATGGCTACACCTTC. The encoded protein is CTSDRVNGYTF.

This chain connects TRBV30 to TRBJ1-6; the D gene is possibly TRBD1 (5 bases). The CDR3 consists of 12 residues. V was cut by 3 bases and J by 13 bases, with 13 bases left in between. Germline values: CDR1 GTSNPN, CDR2 SVGIG (reference sequence). This chain's CDR3 is CAWSDRGWPLHF. CDR3 nucleotide sequence: TGTGCCTGGAGCGACCGGGGGTGGCCCCTCCACTTT.

The rearrangement links TRBV27 to TRBJ2-3, with TRBD2 matching 8 bases. The J segment lost 10 bases and the V segment lost 2 bases, leaving 11 bases of the junction unmatched. Looked up from germline, CDR1 is MNHEY and CDR2 is SMNVEV (reference sequence). This CDR3 comprises 15 residues. The CDR3 sequence is CASSLIGGGPDSQYF. Written as DNA, the CDR3 is TGTGCCAGCAGTTTAATCGGCGGGGGGCCCGATTCGCAGTATTTT.

The gene calls are TRBV10-2 and TRBJ1-1, with D tentatively TRBD1 (5 bases). With 2 bases removed from V and 4 bases from J, the gap between germline ends came to 8 bases. Germline values: CDR1 WSHSY, CDR2 SAAADI. The CDR3 consists of 13 residues. The CDR3: CASSEGRATEAFF. In DNA, the CDR3 is TGCGCCAGCAGTGAGGGCAGGGCCACTGAAGCTTTCTTT.

A few counts support this clone. The V and J genes are TRBV10-3 and TRBJ1-5, with TRBD1 matching over 7 bases. V was pared by 0 bases and J by 4 bases, with 3 bases of the junction left unmatched. In germline, CDR1 is ENHRY, CDR2 SYGVKD. This CDR3 is 15 amino acids long. CDR3 bases: TGTGCCATCAGTGAGTCGGAGACAGGGAATCAGCCCCAGCATTTT. Its protein is CAISESETGNQPQHF.

The CDR3 reads CAWSPQGGQPQHF. In DNA, the CDR3 is TGTGCCTGGAGTCCACAGGGCGGCCAGCCCCAGCATTTT. This chain uses TRBV30 with TRBJ1-5; D perhaps matches TRBD1 (6 bases). V lost 2 bases and J lost 7, with 12 bases in between. This CDR3 spans 13 amino acids. In germline, CDR1 is GTSNPN, CDR2 SVGIG (reference sequence).

CDR3 residues: CASLSGADGYTF. CDR3 DNA: TGTGCCAGTCTTTCAGGGGCTGACGGCTACACCTTC. The rearrangement joins TRBV28 to TRBJ1-2, with a tentative D call TRBD1 (6 bases). The germline V and J ends were trimmed by 9 bases and 8 bases, with 16 bases remaining between them. The CDR3 consists of 12 residues. CDR1 and CDR2 (germline): MDHEN, SYDVKM.

The rearrangement joins TRBV6-5 to TRBJ2-7, with 8 bases that match TRBD1. Unmatched junction bases numbered 9, after V lost 2 bases and J lost 9 bases. The CDR3 runs to 14 residues. Germline CDR1 MNHEY, CDR2 SVGAGI. CDR3 protein: CASSYTGQGASQYF. CDR3 DNA sequence: TGTGCCAGCAGTTACACAGGACAGGGTGCTTCGCAGTACTTC.

The CDR3 DNA reads TGTGCCAGCAGACCCCCTAGCGGGGGCACCTCTCGCACAGATACGCAGTATTTT. Residues: CASRPPSGGTSRTDTQYF. The rearrangement links TRBV2 to TRBJ2-3, with 10 positions matching TRBD2. There are 18 residues in the CDR3. CDR1 is SNHLY and CDR2 is FYNNEI in the germline V gene. Unmatched junction bases numbered 13, after V lost 6 bases and J lost 1 base.

This clone appeared once. The same CDR3 also results from other DNA sequences found in this sample. This chain uses TRBV25-1 with TRBJ1-2; D is unclear. The CDR3 has 11 amino acids. V lost 4 bases, J lost 4 bases, and 4 bases lay in between. The V gene's germline CDR1 is MGHDK and CDR2 SYGVNS. DNA for the CDR3: TGTGCCAGCAGTGGGGGCTATGGCTACACCTTC. Its protein product is CASSGGYGYTF.

V usage is TRBV7-9 and J usage is TRBJ1-6; D might be TRBD1 (5 bases). The CDR3 has 14 amino acids. V lost 2 bases and J 10 bases, leaving 12 bases between the germline ends. Germline V gene lookup returns CDR1 SEHNR and CDR2 FQNEAQ (reference sequence). CDR3 bases: TGTGCCAGCAGCTTACAAGGGACCGGGTCACCCCTCCACTTT. It translates to CASSLQGTGSPLHF.

The chain recombines TRBV28 with TRBJ2-7; a weak D match, TRBD1 (6 bases). The germline CDR1 and CDR2 sequences are MDHEN and SYDVKM. V lost 5 bases to trimming and J lost 1 base, with 15 bases between them. The CDR3 is 15 amino acids. The CDR3 spells CASSITGSGSYEQYF. DNA of the CDR3: TGTGCCAGCAGTATCACAGGGTCGGGGTCCTACGAGCAGTACTTC.

This clone was found a few times. The chain uses TRBV3-1 (or the pseudogene TRBV3-2) and TRBJ1-5; D possibly corresponds to TRBD1 (6 bases). Germline V gene data show CDR1 as LGHDT and CDR2 as YNNKEL (reference sequence). Trimming left V 0 bases short and J 0 bases short, with 12 bases between. This CDR3 is 17 amino acids long. The CDR3 sequence: CASSQDRGGHSNQPQHF. The DNA of the CDR3 is TGTGCCAGCAGCCAAGATCGAGGGGGGCATAGCAATCAGCCCCAGCATTTT.

CDR3 DNA: TGTGCCAGCAGCCCAACCTACAATGAGCAGTTCTTC. Amino acids: CASSPTYNEQFF. V gene TRBV14 combines with J gene TRBJ2-1; D ambiguous. Between the trimmed V and J ends, which lost 4 bases and 2 bases, there was a span of 3 bases. The length of the CDR3 is 12 residues. Germline V lookup: CDR1 SGHDN, CDR2 FVKESK.

This chain joins TRBV29-1 and TRBJ2-7; D gene unclear. The CDR3 runs 14 residues. Germline V gene data show CDR1 as SQVTM and CDR2 as ANQGSEA. Between the trimmed V and J ends, which lost 2 bases and 0 bases, there was a span of 11 bases. CDR3 residues: CSVESCLGSYEQYF. CDR3 nucleotides: TGCAGCGTTGAAAGCTGCTTAGGCTCCTACGAGCAGTACTTC.

The chain couples TRBV4-1 to TRBJ2-7; D is possibly TRBD1 (6 bases). CDR1 and CDR2 (germline): MGHRA, YSYEKL. The V and J ends lost 0 bases and 2 bases respectively, with 11 bases between them. The CDR3 sequence is 15 residues long. CDR3 amino acids: CASSQEGHPAYEQYF. The CDR3 DNA reads TGCGCCAGCAGCCAAGAGGGACACCCGGCCTACGAGCAGTACTTC.

This clone came up once. The CDR3 sequence: CASSMVAGGSVEQFF. The CDR3 DNA reads as TGTGCCAGTAGTATGGTAGCGGGGGGCTCGGTTGAGCAGTTCTTC. The gene calls are TRBV19 and TRBJ2-1; 10 bases align to TRBD2. Germline V gives CDR1 LNHDA, CDR2 SQIVND (reference sequence). The ends lost 3 bases at V and 9 bases at J; junction bases unmatched: 8. The CDR3 is 15 amino acids.

This clone was detected only once. The CDR3: CSVTAPTPNYGYTF. The CDR3 coding sequence is TGCAGCGTGACAGCGCCAACCCCTAACTATGGCTACACCTTC. The gene calls are TRBV29-1 and TRBJ1-2; D is perhaps TRBD1 (5 bases). In germline, CDR1 is SQVTM, CDR2 ANQGSEA. The CDR3 length is 14 residues. Trimming cost V 6 bases and J 0 bases, with 14 bases left between them.

The chain carries TRBV11-2 and TRBJ2-3, with no clear D. Germline CDR1 and CDR2: SGHAT and FQNNGV. There are 12 residues in the CDR3. Trimming left V 5 bases short and J 2 bases short, with 5 bases between. The CDR3 reads CASSRYTDTQYF. CDR3 nucleotides: TGTGCCAGCAGCCGGTACACAGATACGCAGTATTTT.

The chain carries TRBV6-1 and TRBJ1-2; D remains unclear. This CDR3 has 14 residues. The germline CDR1 and CDR2 sequences are MNHNS and SASEGT. V was trimmed by 2 bases and J by 7 bases, leaving 14 bases between them. The CDR3: CASSERSAEGGYTF. In nucleotides, the CDR3 is TGTGCCAGCAGTGAAAGATCAGCGGAAGGTGGCTACACCTTC.

The CDR3 nucleotides are TGTGCCAGCAGTAGAGAGGGGGGGCGCTTAGGTGGCTACACCTTC. This encodes CASSREGGRLGGYTF. The chain is built from TRBV2 and TRBJ1-2, with D possibly TRBD1 on 6 matching bases. Germline lookup yields CDR1 SNHLY and CDR2 FYNNEI. CDR3 length: 15 residues. Trimming left V 5 bases short and J 7 bases short, with 20 bases between.

This clone was seen only once. This chain joins TRBV7-6 and TRBJ1-4; D may be TRBD1 (6 bases). The CDR3 loop spans 15 amino acids. CDR1 SGHVS and CDR2 FNYEAQ come from the germline V gene. V was clipped by 5 bases and J by 4 bases, with 14 bases between them. CDR3 DNA: TGTGCCAGCAGCGTTGAACAGGGATTTAATGAAAAACTGTTTTTT. Amino acid sequence: CASSVEQGFNEKLFF.

This clone has only one observation. Here the CDR3 DNA reads TGTGCCAGCAGCCAAGCTAGGAACACCGGGGAGCTGTTTTTT. Its protein product is CASSQARNTGELFF. This chain connects TRBV3-1 (or the pseudogene TRBV3-2) to TRBJ2-2, with no clear D. Trimming cost V 1 base and J 1 base, with 4 bases left between them. Germline V gene data show CDR1 as LGHDT and CDR2 as YNNKEL (reference sequence). The CDR3 extends over 14 amino acids.